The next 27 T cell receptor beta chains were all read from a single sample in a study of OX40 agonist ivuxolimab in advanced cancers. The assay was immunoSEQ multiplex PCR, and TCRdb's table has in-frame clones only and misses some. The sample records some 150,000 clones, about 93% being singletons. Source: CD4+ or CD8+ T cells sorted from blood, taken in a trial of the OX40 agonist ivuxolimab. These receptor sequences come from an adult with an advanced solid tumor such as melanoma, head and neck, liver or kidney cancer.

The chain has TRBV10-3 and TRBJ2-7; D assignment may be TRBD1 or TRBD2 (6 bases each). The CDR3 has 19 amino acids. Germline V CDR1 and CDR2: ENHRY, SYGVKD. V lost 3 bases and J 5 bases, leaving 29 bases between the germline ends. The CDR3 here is CAISDQDRVRLPGGDEQYF. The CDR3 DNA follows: TGTGCCATCAGTGACCAGGACCGCGTCCGTTTGCCCGGGGGCGACGAGCAGTACTTC.

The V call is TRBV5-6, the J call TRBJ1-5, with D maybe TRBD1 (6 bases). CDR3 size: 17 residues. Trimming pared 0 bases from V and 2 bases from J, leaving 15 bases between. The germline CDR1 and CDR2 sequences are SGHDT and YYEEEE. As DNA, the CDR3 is TGTGCCAGCAGCTTGGCTACAGGGACTGCTGGCAATCAGCCCCAGCATTTT. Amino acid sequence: CASSLATGTAGNQPQHF.

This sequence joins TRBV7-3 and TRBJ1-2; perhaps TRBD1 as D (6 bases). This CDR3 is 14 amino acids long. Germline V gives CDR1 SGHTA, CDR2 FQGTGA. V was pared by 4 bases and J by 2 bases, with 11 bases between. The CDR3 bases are TGTGCCAGCAGCTCGACTGGGGGCAACTATGGCTACACCTTC. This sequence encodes CASSSTGGNYGYTF.

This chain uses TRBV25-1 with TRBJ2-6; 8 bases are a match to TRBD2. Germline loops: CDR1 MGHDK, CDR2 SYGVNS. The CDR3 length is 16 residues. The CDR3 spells CVLGYGGGTGANVLTF. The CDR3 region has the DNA TGTGTCCTGGGGTACGGGGGGGGAACTGGGGCCAACGTCCTGACTTTC.

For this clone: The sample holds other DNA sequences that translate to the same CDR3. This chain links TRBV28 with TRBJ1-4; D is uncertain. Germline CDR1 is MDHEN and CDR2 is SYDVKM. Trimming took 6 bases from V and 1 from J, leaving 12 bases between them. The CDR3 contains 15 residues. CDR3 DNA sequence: TGTGCCAGCAGCCTCTCGGGAGGAACTAATGAAAAACTGTTTTTT. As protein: CASSLSGGTNEKLFF.

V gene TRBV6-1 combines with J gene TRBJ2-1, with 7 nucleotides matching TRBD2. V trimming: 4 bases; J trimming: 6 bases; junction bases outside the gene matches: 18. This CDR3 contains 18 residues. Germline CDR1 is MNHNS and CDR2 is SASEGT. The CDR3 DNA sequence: TGTGCCAGCAGTGGACAGTACGGCGGGGGAGGCCTTTCCAATGAGCAGTTCTTC. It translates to CASSGQYGGGGLSNEQFF.

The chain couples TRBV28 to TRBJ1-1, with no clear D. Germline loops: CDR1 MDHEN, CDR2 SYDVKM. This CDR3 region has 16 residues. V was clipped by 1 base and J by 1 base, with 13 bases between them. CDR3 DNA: TGTGCCAGCAGTTTATTTTGGGCAGGTAAGAACACTGAAGCTTTCTTT. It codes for CASSLFWAGKNTEAFF.

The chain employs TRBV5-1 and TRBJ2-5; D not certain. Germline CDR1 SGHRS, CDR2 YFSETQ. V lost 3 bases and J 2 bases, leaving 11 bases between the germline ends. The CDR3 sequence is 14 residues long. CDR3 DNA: TGCGCCAGCAGCTCCGCTTTGGGGCAAGAGACCCAGTACTTC. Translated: CASSSALGQETQYF.

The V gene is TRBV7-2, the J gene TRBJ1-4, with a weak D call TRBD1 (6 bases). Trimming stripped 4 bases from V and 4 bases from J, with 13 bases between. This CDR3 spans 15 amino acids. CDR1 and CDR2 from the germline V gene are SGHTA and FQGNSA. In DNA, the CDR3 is TGTGCCAGCAGCTCCGGGACACGGCATAATGAAAAACTGTTTTTT. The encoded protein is CASSSGTRHNEKLFF. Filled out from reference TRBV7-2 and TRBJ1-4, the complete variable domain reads GAGVSQSPSNKVTEKGKDVELRCDPISGHTALYWYRQSLGQGLEFLIYFQGNSAPDKSGLPSDRFSAERTGGSVSTLTIQRTQQEDSAVYLCASSSGTRHNEKLFFGSGTQLSVL.

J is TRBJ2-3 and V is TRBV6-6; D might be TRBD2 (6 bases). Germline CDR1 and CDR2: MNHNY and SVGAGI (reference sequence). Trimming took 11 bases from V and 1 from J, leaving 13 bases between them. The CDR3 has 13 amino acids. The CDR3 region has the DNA TGTGCCGGGAGGAGGGTCGGCACAGATACGCAGTATTTT. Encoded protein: CAGRRVGTDTQYF.

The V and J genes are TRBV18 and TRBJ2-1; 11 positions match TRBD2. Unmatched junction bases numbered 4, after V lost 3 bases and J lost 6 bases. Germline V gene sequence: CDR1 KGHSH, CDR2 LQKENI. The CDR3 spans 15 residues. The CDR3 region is CASSPGTSGTNEQFF. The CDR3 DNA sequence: TGTGCCAGCTCACCCGGGACTAGCGGTACCAATGAGCAGTTCTTC. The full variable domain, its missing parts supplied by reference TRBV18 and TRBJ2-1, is NAGVMQNPRHLVRRRGQEARLRCSPMKGHSHVYWYRQLPEEGLKFMVYLQKENIIDESGMPKERFSAEFPKEGPSILRIQQVVRGDSAAYFCASSPGTSGTNEQFFGPGTRLTVL.

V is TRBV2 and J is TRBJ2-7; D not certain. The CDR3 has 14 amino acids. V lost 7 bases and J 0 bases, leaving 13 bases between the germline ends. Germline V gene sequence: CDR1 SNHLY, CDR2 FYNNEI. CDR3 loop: CASTDWGSSYEQYF. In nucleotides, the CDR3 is TGTGCCAGCACCGATTGGGGAAGCTCCTACGAGCAGTACTTC.

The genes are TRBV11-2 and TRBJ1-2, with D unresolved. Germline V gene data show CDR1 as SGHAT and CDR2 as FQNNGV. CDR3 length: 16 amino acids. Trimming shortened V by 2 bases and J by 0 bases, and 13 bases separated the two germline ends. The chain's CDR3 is CASSLRARRANYGYTF. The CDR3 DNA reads TGTGCCAGCAGCTTAAGGGCCCGTAGGGCTAACTATGGCTACACCTTC.

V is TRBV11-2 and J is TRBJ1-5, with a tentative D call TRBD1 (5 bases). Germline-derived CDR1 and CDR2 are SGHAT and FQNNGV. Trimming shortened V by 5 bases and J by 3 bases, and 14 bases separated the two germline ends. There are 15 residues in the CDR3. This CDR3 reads CASSPGTALNQPQHF. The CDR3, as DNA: TGTGCCAGCAGCCCGGGGACCGCCCTCAATCAGCCCCAGCATTTT.

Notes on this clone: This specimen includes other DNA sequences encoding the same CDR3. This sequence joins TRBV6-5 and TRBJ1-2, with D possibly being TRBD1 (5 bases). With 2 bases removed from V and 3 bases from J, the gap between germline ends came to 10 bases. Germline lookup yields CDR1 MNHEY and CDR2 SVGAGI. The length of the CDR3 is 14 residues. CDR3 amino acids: CASSYAGVDYGYTF. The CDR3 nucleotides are TGTGCCAGCAGTTACGCGGGGGTCGACTATGGCTACACCTTC.

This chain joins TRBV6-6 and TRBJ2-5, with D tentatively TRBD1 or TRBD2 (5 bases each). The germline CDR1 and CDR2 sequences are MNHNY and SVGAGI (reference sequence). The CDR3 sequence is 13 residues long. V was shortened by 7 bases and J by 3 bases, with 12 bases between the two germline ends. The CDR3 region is CASIRDGKETQYF. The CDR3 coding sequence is TGTGCCAGCATTAGGGACGGAAAAGAGACCCAGTACTTC.

CDR3 protein: CASSDQVGQTYSNQPQHF. DNA of the CDR3: TGTGCCAGCAGTGATCAGGTGGGACAGACATATAGCAATCAGCCCCAGCATTTT. The J gene is TRBJ1-5, the V gene TRBV2, with TRBD1 matching over 7 bases. In germline, CDR1 is SNHLY, CDR2 FYNNEI. The CDR3 has 18 residues. V was clipped by 3 bases and J by 0 bases; unmatched bases: 11.

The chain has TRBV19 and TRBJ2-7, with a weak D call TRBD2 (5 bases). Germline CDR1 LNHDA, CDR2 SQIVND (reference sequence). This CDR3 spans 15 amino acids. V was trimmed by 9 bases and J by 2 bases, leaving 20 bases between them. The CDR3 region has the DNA TGTGCCAGCAGTGGGGAGATAGTGGGAGCCTACGAGCAGTACTTC. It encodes CASSGEIVGAYEQYF. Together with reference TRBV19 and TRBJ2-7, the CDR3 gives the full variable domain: DGGITQSPKYLFRKEGQNVTLSCEQNLNHDAMYWYRQDPGQGLRLIYYSQIVNDFQKGDIAEGYSVSREKKESFPLTVTSAQKNPTAFYLCASSGEIVGAYEQYFGPGTRLTVT.

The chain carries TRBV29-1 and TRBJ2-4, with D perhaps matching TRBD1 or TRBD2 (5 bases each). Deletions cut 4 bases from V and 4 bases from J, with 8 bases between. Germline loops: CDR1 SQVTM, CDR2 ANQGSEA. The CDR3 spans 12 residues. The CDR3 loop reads CSVVEGKNIQYF. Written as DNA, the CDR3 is TGCAGCGTTGTTGAGGGGAAAAACATTCAGTACTTC.

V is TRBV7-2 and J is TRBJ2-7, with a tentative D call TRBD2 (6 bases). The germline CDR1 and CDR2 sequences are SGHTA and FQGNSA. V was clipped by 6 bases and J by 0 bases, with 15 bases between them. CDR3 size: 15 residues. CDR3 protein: CASSFTSSSSYEQYF. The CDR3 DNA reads TGTGCCAGCAGTTTTACTAGCTCAAGCTCCTACGAGCAGTACTTC.

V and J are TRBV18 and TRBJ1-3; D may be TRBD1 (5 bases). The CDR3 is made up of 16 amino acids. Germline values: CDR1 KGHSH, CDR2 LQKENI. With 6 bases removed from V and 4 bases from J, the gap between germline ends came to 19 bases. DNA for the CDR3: TGTGCCAGCTCTTATATGGGGACCCGAGAAGGAAACACCATATATTTT. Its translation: CASSYMGTREGNTIYF.

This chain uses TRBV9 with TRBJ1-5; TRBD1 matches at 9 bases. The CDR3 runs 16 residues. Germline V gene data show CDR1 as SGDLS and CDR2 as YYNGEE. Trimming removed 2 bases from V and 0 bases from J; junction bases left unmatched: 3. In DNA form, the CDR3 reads TGTGCCAGCAGCGTCGGGACAGGGAATAGCAATCAGCCCCAGCATTTT. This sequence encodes CASSVGTGNSNQPQHF.

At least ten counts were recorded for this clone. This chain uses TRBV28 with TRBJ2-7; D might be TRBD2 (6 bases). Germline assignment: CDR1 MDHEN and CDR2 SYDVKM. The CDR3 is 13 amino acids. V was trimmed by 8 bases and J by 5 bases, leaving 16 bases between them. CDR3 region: CASRPGGRHEQYF. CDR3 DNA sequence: TGTGCCAGCCGACCTGGAGGGCGGCACGAGCAGTACTTC.

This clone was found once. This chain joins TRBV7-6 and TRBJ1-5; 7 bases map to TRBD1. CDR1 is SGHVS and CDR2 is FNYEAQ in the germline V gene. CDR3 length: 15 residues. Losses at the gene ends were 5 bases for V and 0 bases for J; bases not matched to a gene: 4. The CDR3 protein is CASSPTGYSNQPQHF. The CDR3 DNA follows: TGTGCCAGCAGCCCGACAGGGTATAGCAATCAGCCCCAGCATTTT.

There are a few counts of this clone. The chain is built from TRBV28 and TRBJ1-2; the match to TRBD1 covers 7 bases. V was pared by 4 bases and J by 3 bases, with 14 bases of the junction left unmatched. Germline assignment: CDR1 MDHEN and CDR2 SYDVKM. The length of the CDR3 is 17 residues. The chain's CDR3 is CASSSGGTETTHYGYTF. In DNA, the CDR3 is TGTGCCAGCAGTTCCGGCGGGACAGAGACAACCCACTATGGCTACACCTTC.

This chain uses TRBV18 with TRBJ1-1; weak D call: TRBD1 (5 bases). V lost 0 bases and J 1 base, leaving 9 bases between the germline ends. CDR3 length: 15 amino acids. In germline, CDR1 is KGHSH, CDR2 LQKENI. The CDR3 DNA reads TGTGCCAGCTCACCACCGGGGACGGAGAACACTGAAGCTTTCTTT. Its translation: CASSPPGTENTEAFF.

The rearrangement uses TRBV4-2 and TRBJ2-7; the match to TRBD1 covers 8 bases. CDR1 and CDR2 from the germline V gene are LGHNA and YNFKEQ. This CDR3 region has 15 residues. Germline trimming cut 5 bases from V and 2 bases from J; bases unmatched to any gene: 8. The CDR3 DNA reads TGTGCCAGCAGCACCCGGACAGGGACACCCTACGAGCAGTACTTC. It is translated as CASSTRTGTPYEQYF.